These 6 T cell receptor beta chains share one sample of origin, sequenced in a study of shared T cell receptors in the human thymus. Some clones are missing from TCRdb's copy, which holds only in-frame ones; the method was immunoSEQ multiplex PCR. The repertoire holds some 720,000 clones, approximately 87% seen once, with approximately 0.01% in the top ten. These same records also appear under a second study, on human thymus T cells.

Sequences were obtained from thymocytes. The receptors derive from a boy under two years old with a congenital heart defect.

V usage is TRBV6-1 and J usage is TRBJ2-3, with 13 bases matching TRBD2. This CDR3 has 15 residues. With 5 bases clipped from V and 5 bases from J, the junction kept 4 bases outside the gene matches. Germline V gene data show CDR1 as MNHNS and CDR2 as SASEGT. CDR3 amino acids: CASSWTSGRLDTQYF. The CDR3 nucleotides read TGTGCCAGCAGTTGGACTAGCGGGAGACTAGATACGCAGTATTTT.

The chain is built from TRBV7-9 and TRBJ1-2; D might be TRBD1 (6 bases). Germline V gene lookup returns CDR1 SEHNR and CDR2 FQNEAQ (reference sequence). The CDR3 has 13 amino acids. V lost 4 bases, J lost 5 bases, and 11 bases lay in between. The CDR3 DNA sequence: TGTGCCAGCAGCTGCGGACAGCGTTATGGCTACACCTTC. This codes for CASSCGQRYGYTF.

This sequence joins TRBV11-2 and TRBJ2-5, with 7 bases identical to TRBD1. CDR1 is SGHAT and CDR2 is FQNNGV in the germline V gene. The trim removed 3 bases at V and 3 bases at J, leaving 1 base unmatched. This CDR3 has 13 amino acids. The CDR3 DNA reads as TGTGCCAGCAGCTTCGGACAGGAAGAGACCCAGTACTTC. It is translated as CASSFGQEETQYF. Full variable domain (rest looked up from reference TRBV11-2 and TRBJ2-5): EAGVAQSPRYKIIEKRQSVAFWCNPISGHATLYWYQQILGQGPKLLIQFQNNGVVDDSQLPKDRFSAERLKGVDSTLKIQPAKLEDSAVYLCASSFGQEETQYFGPGTRLLVL.

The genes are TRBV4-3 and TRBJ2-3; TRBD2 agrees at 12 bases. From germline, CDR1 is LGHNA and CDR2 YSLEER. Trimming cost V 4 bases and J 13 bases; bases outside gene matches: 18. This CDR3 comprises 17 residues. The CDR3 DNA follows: TGCGCCAGCAGCCCCCCCGGGACTAGCGGGCTCCCAACCTTGAAGTATTTT. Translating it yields CASSPPGTSGLPTLKYF.

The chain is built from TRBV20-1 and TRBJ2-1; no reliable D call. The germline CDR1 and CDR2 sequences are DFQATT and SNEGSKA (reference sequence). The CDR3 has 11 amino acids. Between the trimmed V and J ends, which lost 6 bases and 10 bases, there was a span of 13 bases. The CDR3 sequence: CSAGVEWEQFF. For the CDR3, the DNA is TGCAGTGCCGGCGTGGAGTGGGAGCAGTTCTTC.

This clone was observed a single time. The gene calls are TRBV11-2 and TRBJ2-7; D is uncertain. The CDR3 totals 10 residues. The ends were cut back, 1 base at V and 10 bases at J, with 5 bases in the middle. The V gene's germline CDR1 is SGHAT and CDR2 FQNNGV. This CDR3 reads CASSLVPQYF. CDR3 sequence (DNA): TGTGCCAGCAGCTTAGTTCCACAGTACTTC. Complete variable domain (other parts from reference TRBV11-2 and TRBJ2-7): EAGVAQSPRYKIIEKRQSVAFWCNPISGHATLYWYQQILGQGPKLLIQFQNNGVVDDSQLPKDRFSAERLKGVDSTLKIQPAKLEDSAVYLCASSLVPQYFGPGTRLTVT.